This T cell receptor beta chain came from a study of OX40 agonist ivuxolimab in advanced cancers. On the study more broadly: Cohort: more than 75% men, mean age approximately 64, aged roughly 20 to 79. Patients with prior anti-PD-1, anti-PD-L1 or anti-CTLA-4 therapy were eligible; approximately 37% had some. Overall study results and limits: It was not determined which antigens were specifically recognized by the peripheral T cells that had undergone clonal expansion.

The CDR3 runs to 16 residues. V was trimmed by 4 bases and J by 0 bases, leaving 16 bases between them. CDR1 is SGHAT and CDR2 is FQNNGV in the germline V gene. Collection of blood occurred at baseline, at cycle 4 day 1, and at cycle 7 day 1. A note on this clone: Its matching antigen is unknown.

The method was immunoSEQ multiplex PCR; TCRdb's version includes in-frame clones alone and lacks a portion of them. The sample shows about 48,000 clones, about 89% of them seen only once. The specimen comprised CD4+ or CD8+ T cells sorted from blood, sampled in a trial of the OX40 agonist ivuxolimab. The chain employs TRBV11-2 and TRBJ2-7, with unresolved D. The source is an adult with an advanced solid tumor such as melanoma, head and neck, liver or kidney cancer. The CDR3, as DNA: TGTGCCAGCAGCTACACCCAGACTTCTCTCTCCTACGAGCAGTACTTC. Protein product: CASSYTQTSLSYEQYF.